This TCR beta chain was obtained from a study of CD8+CD57+ T cells in acquired aplastic anemia. For sequencing, patients were chosen who had shown expansion of CD8+CD57+ cells by flow cytometry. This clonotype was seen many times. The CDR3 loop spans 16 amino acids. The V and J ends lost 1 base and 0 bases, in that order; junction bases with no gene match: 4. The V gene's germline CDR1 is SGHVS and CDR2 FNYEAQ. The use of genomic DNA as template underpinned the TCR beta VDJ and CDR3 profiling. MiXCR, run by TCRdb on the reads, gives a single entry per CDR3 protein. The repertoire holds 250,000 to 350,000 distinct CDR3 sequences, 50% to 65% seen once, with 1.3% in the top ten.

The clonotype was recovered from a human donor with aplastic anemia. Sample: sorted CD4+, CD8+, or CD8+CD57+ T cells (not recorded which) from PBMCs. This rearrangement joins TRBV7-6 to TRBJ2-3, with TRBD2 matching over 7 bases. In DNA form, the CDR3 reads TGTGCCAGCAGCTTAGGAACTAGCGTAAGCACAGATACGCAGTATTTT. This translates into CASSLGTSVSTDTQYF.